This TCR beta chain emerged from a study of cytomegalovirus exposure and HLA in healthy donors. The germline gives CDR1 LNHDA, CDR2 SQIVND (reference sequence). The CDR3 totals 13 residues. With 6 bases clipped from V and 3 bases from J, the junction kept 5 bases outside the gene matches. The PCR employed 60 Vbeta primers together with 13 Jbeta primers. The repertoire was sequenced with immunoSEQ multiplex PCR; TCRdb's copy has only in-frame clones and lacks some. Here the sample spans roughly 120,000 clones, 75% to 85% being singletons. Sequencing was performed on PBMCs. This chain connects TRBV19 to TRBJ2-7, with 7 bases matching TRBD1. This sequence was found in a male donor in good health and CMV-seronegative. The CDR3 sequence: CASSLWTGYEQYF. DNA of the CDR3: TGTGCCAGTAGCCTTTGGACAGGCTACGAGCAGTACTTC.